This TCR beta chain appears in the sequencing data of a study of immune evolution from preneoplasia to lung adenocarcinoma. Between the mid-2010s and the late 2010s, patients underwent resection in Japan or China. H&E slides confirmed each diagnosis, reviewed by two pathologists independently. The CDR3 spans 15 residues. The germline V gene encodes CDR1 LNHDA and CDR2 SQIVND (reference sequence). The V end was cut by 4 bases, the J end by 7 bases, with 17 bases between. Sequenced by immunoSEQ multiplex PCR; TCRdb stores in-frame clones only, minus some. The data hold 5,000 to 6,500 clones, with 70% to 90% observed a single time.

J is TRBJ1-5 and V is TRBV19, with a weak D call TRBD1 (6 bases). The source is an older person with lung adenocarcinoma. Sequencing input: FFPE adjacent normal lung tissue. The CDR3 region is CASSTRGGELQPQHF. CDR3 bases: TGTGCCAGTAGTACAAGGGGGGGGGAACTGCAGCCCCAGCATTTT.